The text below deals with one T cell receptor beta chain. TCRdb keeps only in-frame clones here, not all; method: immunoSEQ multiplex PCR. The data show about 190,000 clones, approximately 84% seen once. The study drew participants aged roughly 18 to 95 years from 20 to 30 US areas. For recovered donors of Cohort 3, there were two negative PCRs, clearance, or symptom resolution. This sample is drawn from a study of blood T cell repertoires in COVID-19. About the study: COVID-19 samples collected from the United States, Italy and Spain covered acute and convalescent phases.

This CDR3 contains 13 residues. V lost 2 bases and J lost 4, with 8 bases in between. Germline V lookup: CDR1 SEHNR, CDR2 FQNEAQ (reference sequence). The source of this sequence is a woman in her 30s who had recovered from COVID-19. The V gene is TRBV7-9, the J gene TRBJ1-2, with TRBD1 as a possible D gene (5 bases). The source material was PBMCs or T cells enriched from blood (not recorded which). The CDR3 here is CASSLFDSYGYTF. The DNA for the CDR3 is TGTGCCAGCAGCTTATTTGACAGCTATGGCTACACCTTC.